A selection of T cell receptor beta chains follows, all from one sample in a study of control samples from healthy donors and cancer patients. Method: immunoSEQ multiplex PCR; TCRdb's copy keeps in-frame clones and lacks some. The repertoire holds about 98,000 clones, with around 80% as singletons. The sequenced material came from blood. The receptors here all came from a man between 60 and 75 years old in good health. The CDR3 runs from the conserved cysteine through the conserved F or W. A D gene is named only where the DNA matches it firmly. A row's size may be missing; if present it is once, few, many or a size class.

- | - | TRBJ2-7 | TRBV28 | TGTGCCAGCAGTTTACAGGGCTACGAGCAGTACTTC | CASSLQGYEQYF
TRBD2 | - | TRBJ2-3 | TRBV28 | TGTGCCAGCAGTCCCTGGCTAGCGGGAGGACCGGATACGCAGTATTTT | CASSPWLAGGPDTQYF
- | - | TRBJ2-7 | TRBV13 | TGTGCCAGCAGCTTGGCCTACGAGCAGTACTTC | CASSLAYEQYF
- | - | TRBJ2-5 | TRBV19 | TGTGCCAGTAGTACCGGACAAGGAGTACAGGAGACCCAGTACTTC | CASSTGQGVQETQYF
- | - | TRBJ2-3 | TRBV24-1 | TGTGCCACCAGTGATCCGCGGGGAGGCACAGATACGCAGTATTTT | CATSDPRGGTDTQYF
- | - | TRBJ2-5 | TRBV5-1 | TGCGCCAGCAGCTTGCCCCGGCCCGAAGGGACCCAGTACTTC | CASSLPRPEGTQYF
- | - | TRBJ2-3 | TRBV7-9 | TGTGCCAGCAGCTCTACCAACTTACCACTAGGGACCCGCACAGATACGCAGTATTTT | CASSSTNLPLGTRTDTQYF
- | - | TRBJ2-7 | TRBV13 | TGTGCCAGCAGCTTAGCTGACGCCCCCTACGAGCAGTACTTC | CASSLADAPYEQYF
- | - | TRBJ1-1 | TRBV7-6 | TGTGCCAGCAGCTTAACCGGGGGGTTGAACACTGAAGCTTTCTTT | CASSLTGGLNTEAFF
- | - | TRBJ2-7 | TRBV2 | TGTGCCAGCAGTGTAGGAGCAGGGACCTACGAGCAGTACTTC | CASSVGAGTYEQYF
TRBD1 | - | TRBJ2-7 | TRBV24-1 | TGTGCCACCAGTGACAGGGGGCGCTCCTACGAGCAGTACTTC | CATSDRGRSYEQYF
- | few | TRBJ1-4 | TRBV6-5 | TGTGCCAGCAGACGACCTGCAACTAATGAAAAACTGTTTTTT | CASRRPATNEKLFF
TRBD2 | - | TRBJ2-7 | TRBV11-2 | TGTGCCAGCAGCGAGCGGGGGGGCTGGAACGAGCAGTACTTC | CASSERGGWNEQYF
- | once | TRBJ2-5 | TRBV10-3 | TGTGCCATCAGGGACGAAGAGACCCAGTACTTC | CAIRDEETQYF
- | - | TRBJ2-5 | TRBV13 | TGTGCCAGCAGCTACAGACAGGTCCAAGAGACCCAGTACTTC | CASSYRQVQETQYF
TRBD1 | - | TRBJ2-5 | TRBV5-1 | TGCGCCAGCAGGGAAGGGACAGGTAGCCAAGAGACCCAGTACTTC | CASREGTGSQETQYF
- | - | TRBJ2-3 | TRBV6-5 | TGTGCCAGCGATCAGGGGACCCCAGATACGCAGTATTTT | CASDQGTPDTQYF
- | - | TRBJ2-5 | TRBV12-3/TRBV12-4 | TGTGCCAGCAGTTTGTGGTTTGGAGAGACCCAGTACTTC | CASSLWFGETQYF
- | few | TRBJ2-7 | TRBV3-1/TRBV3-2 | TGTGCCAGCAGCCAAGGGTTGGGGCCAGAGCAGTACTTC | CASSQGLGPEQYF
- | - | TRBJ2-2 | TRBV19 | TGTGCCAGTACCAACTTTAGGGACACCGGGGAGCTGTTTTTT | CASTNFRDTGELFF
TRBD1 | - | TRBJ2-7 | TRBV28 | TGTGCCAGCAGTTCACCCGGGACAGGGCACTACGAGCAGTACTTC | CASSSPGTGHYEQYF
TRBD1 | - | TRBJ2-4 | TRBV2 | TGTGCCAGCAACCTGAGGACAGGAGAAAACATTCAGTACTTC | CASNLRTGENIQYF
- | - | TRBJ2-1 | TRBV30 | TGTGCCTGGAGTAGGGCTAGAGCCGACAATGAGCAGTTCTTC | CAWSRARADNEQFF
- | - | TRBJ1-1 | TRBV7-2 | TGTGCCAGCAGCTTAGGGCCGAGAGCTTTCTTT | CASSLGPRAFF
- | once | TRBJ2-1 | TRBV28 | TGTGCCAGCAAGGGGGGAGGGCCTGCTGAGCAGTTCTTC | CASKGGGPAEQFF
- | - | TRBJ2-3 | TRBV20-1 | TGCAGTGCTAGTCCCCAGGGAGGGGGTACGCAGTATTTT | CSASPQGGGTQYF
- | once | TRBJ2-7 | TRBV3-1/TRBV3-2 | TGTGCCAGCAGCCAAGATCTCGTCGGAGCCTACGAGCAGTACTTC | CASSQDLVGAYEQYF
TRBD1 | - | TRBJ2-7 | TRBV3-1/TRBV3-2 | TGTGCCAGCAGCCACACTGACAGGGGGCCCGAGCAGTACTTC | CASSHTDRGPEQYF
- | few | TRBJ1-4 | TRBV30 | TGTGCCTGGAGTGTATCCCGGACATCAACTAATGAAAAACTGTTTTTT | CAWSVSRTSTNEKLFF
- | - | TRBJ2-1 | TRBV7-9 | TGTGCCAGCAGCTTAGAGGGGGGAGGTCTGGATGAGCAGTTCTTC | CASSLEGGGLDEQFF
TRBD2 | once | TRBJ2-3 | TRBV28 | TGTGCCAGCAGTTTTTTGGTTAGCGGGAGTACAGATACGCAGTATTTT | CASSFLVSGSTDTQYF
TRBD2 | few | TRBJ2-7 | TRBV3-1/TRBV3-2 | TGTGCCAGCAGCCAAGCCAGCGGGGGCCGAAATTACGAGCAGTACTTC | CASSQASGGRNYEQYF
- | few | TRBJ1-2 | TRBV5-4 | TGTGCCAGCAGCTTGGCCCTGGGTGGCGACTATGGCTACACCTTC | CASSLALGGDYGYTF
- | - | TRBJ1-1 | TRBV11-2 | TGTGCCAGCAGCCCAGTGGGGGTATCTGAAGCTTTCTTT | CASSPVGVSEAFF
TRBD1 | few | TRBJ1-1 | TRBV5-4 | TGTGCCAGCAGCTTGTCCGGGACAGGGGGAAGGGCTTTCTTT | CASSLSGTGGRAFF
TRBD1 | - | TRBJ1-5 | TRBV29-1 | TGCAGCGTTACAACAGGGGTTGGGGAGCCCCAGCATTTT | CSVTTGVGEPQHF
- | few | TRBJ1-2 | TRBV5-6 | TGTGCCAGCAGCTATCGCGCTAACTATGGCTACACCTTC | CASSYRANYGYTF
TRBD1 | - | TRBJ1-1 | TRBV2 | TGTGCCAGCACCTATGGGGGACAGGGAGGGACTGAAGCTTTCTTT | CASTYGGQGGTEAFF
- | - | TRBJ1-2 | TRBV9 | TGTGCCAGCAGCGATTACGGTTCGGTAGGCTACACCTTC | CASSDYGSVGYTF
- | - | TRBJ1-1 | TRBV19 | TGTGCCAGCTCCGGAGGCGGCGCGCCTGAAGCTTTCTTT | CASSGGGAPEAFF
- | - | TRBJ1-3 | TRBV21-1 | TGTGCCAGCAGCAAAGACAGGGGTGGAAACACCATATATTTT | CASSKDRGGNTIYF
TRBD2 | - | TRBJ2-7 | TRBV7-9 | TGTGCCAGCAGCCCGGATAGCGGGGTCTTCTACGAGCAGTACTTC | CASSPDSGVFYEQYF
TRBD1 | - | TRBJ1-2 | TRBV14 | TGTGCCAGCAGCCGCGGGGGGGGACAGTCCTATGGCTACACCTTC | CASSRGGGQSYGYTF
TRBD1 | - | TRBJ2-3 | TRBV5-6 | TGTGCCAGCAGCTTGGTCGGGGGACAGGCGACCACAGATACGCAGTATTTT | CASSLVGGQATTDTQYF
- | once | TRBJ1-1 | TRBV5-1 | TGCGCCAGCAGCTCGGACAGAAGGAACACTGAAGCTTTCTTT | CASSSDRRNTEAFF
TRBD2 | few | TRBJ2-1 | TRBV28 | TGTGCCAGCAGGGGACTAGCGGGATACAATGAGCAGTTCTTC | CASRGLAGYNEQFF
TRBD1 | - | TRBJ2-7 | TRBV28 | TGTGCCAGCAGCTTGACAGGGGTTCGCCACGAGCAGTACTTC | CASSLTGVRHEQYF
- | - | TRBJ2-3 | TRBV4-1 | TGCGCCAGCAGCCTCGGCGGGGATACGCAGTATTTT | CASSLGGDTQYF
- | - | TRBJ2-5 | TRBV20-1 | TGCAGTGCTTTCCAAGAGACCCAGTACTTC | CSAFQETQYF
- | - | TRBJ2-5 | TRBV12-5 | TGTGCTAGTGGTTTGTGGTCTTCGAGTCGGGGGCCACAAGAGACCCAGTACTTC | CASGLWSSSRGPQETQYF
- | - | TRBJ1-5 | TRBV6-2/TRBV6-3 | TGTGCCAGCAGTTACGGGCAGGGTGGTATGGGCAATCAGCCCCAGCATTTT | CASSYGQGGMGNQPQHF
- | - | TRBJ1-4 | TRBV14 | TGTGCCAGCAGCCAAGATCACAGTTATAATGAAAAACTGTTTTTT | CASSQDHSYNEKLFF
- | - | TRBJ1-6 | TRBV5-1 | TGCGCCAGCAGCTTAGGAAGGGACGATGGACCCCTCCACTTT | CASSLGRDDGPLHF
TRBD1 | - | TRBJ2-1 | TRBV5-1 | TGCGCCAGCAGCTTCGACAGGGTTAATGAGCAGTTCTTC | CASSFDRVNEQFF
- | - | TRBJ1-2 | TRBV11-3 | TGTGCCAGCAGCAAAACACCGGCTGGCGATGGCTACACCTTC | CASSKTPAGDGYTF
- | medium-sized | TRBJ1-5 | TRBV2 | TGTGCCAGCACCAAATGGTGGCAGGGAGGTAGTCAGCCCCAGCATTTT | CASTKWWQGGSQPQHF
TRBD1 | - | TRBJ1-4 | TRBV25-1 | TGTGCCAGCAGTGGATTACAGGGGACTAATGAAAAACTGTTTTTT | CASSGLQGTNEKLFF
- | - | TRBJ1-5 | TRBV7-8 | TGTGCCAGCAGCTTAGCGCCCAGGGGCCCTAGCAATCAGCCCCAGCATTTT | CASSLAPRGPSNQPQHF
- | - | TRBJ2-2 | TRBV6-4 | TGTGCCAGCAGCCCTCTGGAGAGTCTGGGGTTCGGGGAGCTGTTTTTT | CASSPLESLGFGELFF
- | once | TRBJ1-1 | TRBV29-1 | TGCAGCGTGGCCAACACTGAAGCTTTCTTT | CSVANTEAFF